This TCR beta chain originates from a study of cytomegalovirus exposure and HLA in healthy donors. PCR primers comprised 60 Vbeta and 13 Jbeta primers. The repertoire was sequenced with immunoSEQ multiplex PCR; TCRdb's copy has only in-frame clones and lacks some. Of around 300,000 clones listed, 84% are singletons. Trimming pared 1 base from V and 5 bases from J, leaving 8 bases between. Germline V lookup: CDR1 WSHSY, CDR2 SAAADI. The CDR3 runs to 13 residues. Sample: PBMCs. The V and J genes are TRBV10-2 and TRBJ1-1; the D is unclear. The clonotype originates from a middle-aged woman in good health and CMV-seropositive. CDR3 amino acids: CASSELRGTEAFF. The CDR3 nucleotides are TGCGCCAGCAGTGAGTTAAGAGGAACTGAAGCTTTCTTT.